Below, 4 T cell receptor beta chains from the same sample are listed, as sequenced in a study of radiotherapy plus CTLA-4 blockade in lung cancer. Method: immunoSEQ multiplex PCR; TCRdb's copy keeps in-frame clones and lacks some. The data hold under 90,000 clones, with less than 80% observed a single time. This sample comprised peripheral blood, obtained from a patient treated with radiotherapy plus ipilimumab. Receptors were obtained from a human donor with non-small cell lung cancer that progressed on radiotherapy plus ipilimumab.

A word on this clone: Other DNA sequences in this sample translate to the same CDR3. The CDR3 region is CASTPGTANTGELFF. In DNA form, the CDR3 reads TGTGCCAGTACCCCCGGGACCGCGAACACCGGGGAGCTGTTTTTT. V usage is TRBV19 and J usage is TRBJ2-2, with D tentatively TRBD1 or TRBD2 (5 bases each). Germline V CDR1 and CDR2: LNHDA, SQIVND (reference sequence). The CDR3 has 15 residues. V was clipped by 7 bases and J by 0 bases, with 12 bases between them.

The sample holds one count of this clone. The chain employs TRBV5-1 and TRBJ1-1; perhaps TRBD1 as D (6 bases). Trimming left V 0 bases short and J 5 bases short, with 14 bases between. Germline V gene lookup returns CDR1 SGHRS and CDR2 YFSETQ. This CDR3 is 15 amino acids long. The CDR3 reads CASSLALGGATEAFF. CDR3 in DNA: TGCGCCAGCAGCTTGGCCTTGGGGGGCGCTACTGAAGCTTTCTTT. The variable domain in full, with the rest retrieved from reference TRBV5-1 and TRBJ1-1, is KAGVTQTPRYLIKTRGQQVTLSCSPISGHRSVSWYQQTPGQGLQFLFEYFSETQRNKGNFPGRFSGRQFSNSRSEMNVSTLELGDSALYLCASSLALGGATEAFFGQGTRLTVV.

This clone was observed a handful of times. One end of the junction is discordant with germline, which a read error may explain. V usage is TRBV9 and J usage is TRBJ1-2, with a tentative D call TRBD1 (6 bases). CDR1 is SGDLS and CDR2 is YYNGEE in the germline V gene. CDR3 length equals 13 residues. CDR3 in amino acids: CASSVGSSGQPNF. In nucleotides, the CDR3 is TGTGCCAGCAGCGTAGGTAGTAGTGGACAGCCAAACTTC. Full variable domain (outside the CDR3, taken from reference TRBV9 and TRBJ1-2): DSGVTQTPKHLITATGQRVTLRCSPRSGDLSVYWYQQSLDQGLQFLIQYYNGEERAKGNILERFSAQQFPDLHSELNLSSLELGDSALYFCASSVGSSGQPNFGSGTRLTVV.

This clone has more than one count but fewer than ten. The chain is built from TRBV7-2 and TRBJ1-2; D gene ambiguous. CDR1 is SGHTA and CDR2 is FQGNSA in the germline V gene. V lost 3 bases, J lost 4 bases, and 6 bases lay in between. The CDR3 is 12 residues long. CDR3 bases: TGTGCCAGCAGCTTCTCCACCTATGGCTACACCTTC. This translates into CASSFSTYGYTF.